The present T cell receptor (beta chain) was sequenced within a study of OX40 agonist ivuxolimab in advanced cancers. Here immunoSEQ multiplex PCR was the method, and the copy in TCRdb shows in-frame clones only, minus some. The profile shows 150,000 to 180,000 clones, 90% to 95% of them singletons. The CDR3 is 15 amino acids. The germline V gene has CDR1 MGHDK and CDR2 SYGVNS. The V and J ends lost 6 bases and 7 bases, in that order; junction bases with no gene match: 9. The sequence came from an adult with an advanced solid tumor such as melanoma, head and neck, liver or kidney cancer. J is TRBJ2-2 and V is TRBV25-1, with 9 bases aligning to TRBD2. The sequences come from CD4+ or CD8+ T cells sorted from blood, collected in a trial of the OX40 agonist ivuxolimab. The DNA for the CDR3 is TGTGCCAGCAGCCCTTTAGCGGGAGCTGGCGGGGAGCTGTTTTTT. Protein sequence: CASSPLAGAGGELFF. Variable domain in full (rest from reference TRBV25-1 and TRBJ2-2): EADIYQTPRYLVIGTGKKITLECSQTMGHDKMYWYQQDPGMELHLIHYSYGVNSTEKGDLSSESTVSRIRTEHFPLTLESARPSHTSQYLCASSPLAGAGGELFFGEGSRLTVL.